These T cell receptor beta chains were read from a single sample in a study of Graves' ophthalmopathy and Graves' hyperthyroidism. TCRdb re-called the multiplex PCR reads with MiXCR, one entry per CDR3 protein. This sample has 500,000 to 700,000 distinct CDR3 sequences, with about a fifth found just once. Material: peripheral blood. The receptors derive from a woman aged 18-35 years with stable Graves' hyperthyroidism. Some clones in this sample may be carry-over from other donors' samples. The CDR3 runs from the conserved cysteine through the conserved F or W. The order of the fields is CDR3 DNA, CDR3 protein, V gene, clone size, J gene, D gene. The D gene is left open where the match is weak. The size entry is marked missing in some rows and otherwise reads once, few, many or a size class.

TGTGCCAGCAGTGAAGAGGTTGTCAGTTCTTCCTATGGCTACACCTTC CASSEEVVSSSYGYTF TRBV2 many TRBJ1-2 .
TGTGCCAGCAGCCTCCGTGGGGGGGTGGGTCAGCCCCAGCATTTT CASSLRGGVGQPQHF TRBV12-3/TRBV12-4 . TRBJ1-5 .
TGTGCCAGCAGTTTTCAAGGGGCTGGGGCCAACGTCCTGACTTTC CASSFQGAGANVLTF TRBV28 many TRBJ2-6 .
TGCGCCAGCAGCCCAGGACTGACAGGTCTATCAGAAGCTTTCTTT CASSPGLTGLSEAFF TRBV5-1 many TRBJ1-1 .
TGTGCCAGCAGTGTGAATCGGGACGGACCTAACTATGGCTACACCTTC CASSVNRDGPNYGYTF TRBV27 many TRBJ1-2 .
TGTGCCAGCAGTTACAATCCCCGGTCTACGAACACTGAAGCTTTCTTT CASSYNPRSTNTEAFF TRBV6-5 few TRBJ1-1 .
TGTGCCAGTCACCGGGACCCGCAGACCTACGAGCAGTACTTC CASHRDPQTYEQYF TRBV6-1 few TRBJ2-7 .
TGTGCCAGCAGTTCCCCGGCAACCTTTAACACAGATACGCAGTATTTT CASSSPATFNTDTQYF TRBV28 . TRBJ2-3 .
TGTGCCAGCAGTTTGCAGGAGGGCTATGGCTACACCTTC CASSLQEGYGYTF TRBV12-3/TRBV12-4 many TRBJ1-2 .
TGTGCCAGCACGCCGGTCGGGGCCAAAAACATTCAGTACTTC CASTPVGAKNIQYF TRBV6-1 many TRBJ2-4 .
TGTGCCAGCAGGGTCACAGGGGGTCACACTGAAGCTTTCTTT CASRVTGGHTEAFF TRBV2 many TRBJ1-1 TRBD1
TGTGCCAGCAGCTGGACAGAGAGAAATCAGCCCCAGCATTTT CASSWTERNQPQHF TRBV6-1 . TRBJ1-5 .
TGTGCCAGTAGTATAGATACAGGGGGTAGCAATCAGCCCCAGCATTTT CASSIDTGGSNQPQHF TRBV19 . TRBJ1-5 TRBD1
TGTGCCAGCAGTGATCAAGGGCTTCGGTACGAGCAGTACTTC CASSDQGLRYEQYF TRBV2 . TRBJ2-7 .
TGTGCCAGCAGTGTAACCGGGACAGCACAAGAGACCCAGTACTTC CASSVTGTAQETQYF TRBV2 many TRBJ2-5 TRBD1
TGTGCCAGCAGAATAGGGGGGCAAGAGACCCAGTACTTC CASRIGGQETQYF TRBV7-9 few TRBJ2-5 .
TGTGCCAGCAGCACATCCTCTAGCTATGGCTACACCTTC CASSTSSSYGYTF TRBV5-6 many TRBJ1-2 .
TGTGCCAGCAGCCCGGACAGCTTAGAAGCTTTCTTT CASSPDSLEAFF TRBV6-2/TRBV6-3 many TRBJ1-1 .
TGTGCCATCGGTCGGATCAGCACTGAAGCTTTCTTT CAIGRISTEAFF TRBV10-3 many TRBJ1-1 .
TGTGCCAGCAGCTCTCCCGGACTTATCTACGAGCAGTACTTC CASSSPGLIYEQYF TRBV7-9 many TRBJ2-7 .
TGTGCCAGCAGCACCCGGTCCCTAGGGGGGAGCAGTCAGCCCCAGCATTTT CASSTRSLGGSSQPQHF TRBV11-1 . TRBJ1-5 .
TGTGCCAACAGTCTTAGCTATGGGGGGAACACCGGGGAGCTGTTTTTT CANSLSYGGNTGELFF TRBV28 . TRBJ2-2 .
TGTGCCAGCAGCTGGGACAGGGGGGAGACCCAGTACTTC CASSWDRGETQYF TRBV5-6 many TRBJ2-5 TRBD1
TGTGCCAGCACCTTACACTTGGTTGGTTCACCCCTCCACTTT CASTLHLVGSPLHF TRBV5-6 . TRBJ1-6 .
TGTGCTAGCAGCTCCGTGGGACAGGGGGGGCAGCCCCAGCATTTT CASSSVGQGGQPQHF TRBV5-5 . TRBJ1-5 TRBD1
TGTGCCAGCAGTCCACCAGGGGAGTGGGAGACCCAGTACTTC CASSPPGEWETQYF TRBV28 few TRBJ2-5 .
TGTGCCAGCAGTTACGAGGCAGGGAACACTGAAGCTTTCTTT CASSYEAGNTEAFF TRBV6-2/TRBV6-3 many TRBJ1-1 .
TGTGCCAGCAGTTTAGACCTCCTAGTGGAGACCCAGTACTTC CASSLDLLVETQYF TRBV12-3/TRBV12-4 many TRBJ2-5 .
TGTGCCAGCAGTAGGGGGCCCGCGGACAGTACCTACGAGCAGTACTTC CASSRGPADSTYEQYF TRBV12-3/TRBV12-4 many TRBJ2-7 TRBD1
TGCGCCAGCAGCCACGGGGTGGGGGGGCTTATGGCCGGGGAGCTGTTTTTT CASSHGVGGLMAGELFF TRBV4-1 . TRBJ2-2 .
TGTGCCAGCAGTCCTCGGGACTCCCTGAGCTCCTATAATTCACCCCTCCACTTT CASSPRDSLSSYNSPLHF TRBV6-1 few TRBJ1-6 .
TGTGCCAGCAGTTTACTGGGGAACGGTTCACCCCTCCACTTT CASSLLGNGSPLHF TRBV28 many TRBJ1-6 .
TGTGCCAGCAGTTATCCTCAGGAAGCTTTCTTT CASSYPQEAFF TRBV6-2/TRBV6-3 . TRBJ1-1 .
TGTGCCACCAGTGAGGGGGGGCGAGAGACCCAGTACTTC CATSEGGRETQYF TRBV24-1 many TRBJ2-5 .
TGCGCCAGCAGCCCCACATTGGTGGGGGATCAGCCCCAGCATTTT CASSPTLVGDQPQHF TRBV4-1 many TRBJ1-5 .
TGCAGTGCTAGATTAGGGGGGGAACTCTATGGCTACACCTTC CSARLGGELYGYTF TRBV20-1 many TRBJ1-2 .
TGTGCCAGCAGCTTGGGGGACAGGGGGCACGAGCAGTACTTC CASSLGDRGHEQYF TRBV5-6 . TRBJ2-7 TRBD1
TGTGCCAGCAGTTCCCCCGGCCTTCTCTGGACCGGGGAGCTGTTTTTT CASSSPGLLWTGELFF TRBV6-5 . TRBJ2-2 .
TGTGCCAGCAGTTACCGGGGCGGGAGGGCCTACGAGCAGTACTTC CASSYRGGRAYEQYF TRBV6-5 . TRBJ2-7 TRBD2
TGCGCCAGCAGCTTCTACCCCGGGGCGCAATACGAGCAGTACTTC CASSFYPGAQYEQYF TRBV5-1 many TRBJ2-7 .
TGTGCCAGCAGCTTTCTAGGGGGAGGAGGGCTAGAGACCCAGTACTTC CASSFLGGGGLETQYF TRBV11-2 many TRBJ2-5 .
TGTGCCAGCAGCGACCGGGACAGCCTTGTTGGCTACACCTTC CASSDRDSLVGYTF TRBV9 many TRBJ1-2 TRBD1
TGTGCCAGCAGTGTGCAGGACTACCCCGTGGTCGAGCAGTACTTC CASSVQDYPVVEQYF TRBV28 many TRBJ2-7 .
TGCAGTGCTAGAAAGTTGACTAGCGGGGGGGAAGAGACCCGGTACTTC CSARKLTSGGEETRYF TRBV20-1 few TRBJ2-5 TRBD2
TGTGCCAGCAGGCCCGGACAGGGGGCGGGCACCGGGGAGCTGTTTTTT CASRPGQGAGTGELFF TRBV2 many TRBJ2-2 TRBD1
TGCGCCAGCAGCCAAGATCCAGGGGATAATCAGCCCCAGCATTTT CASSQDPGDNQPQHF TRBV4-1 . TRBJ1-5 .
TGTGCCAGCAGCCAACCACTTACCGGGACAGGGGACACCGGGGAGCTGTTTTTT CASSQPLTGTGDTGELFF TRBV27 . TRBJ2-2 TRBD1
TGTGCCAGCACCGTCCCGGGACAGGGGGCGGCCCTGCGGCAGTACTTC CASTVPGQGAALRQYF TRBV6-2/TRBV6-3 . TRBJ2-7 TRBD1
TGTGCCAGTAGTACTCGTCGACCCAGCGCCCCACCAGGCACTGAAGCTTTCTTT CASSTRRPSAPPGTEAFF TRBV19 many TRBJ1-1 .
TGTGCCAGCACGCGAACAGGGGGCGAAGAGACCCAGTACTTC CASTRTGGEETQYF TRBV7-2 . TRBJ2-5 TRBD1
TGTGCCAGCAAGCGGATGGCTAGCTCCTACGAGCAGTACTTC CASKRMASSYEQYF TRBV28 many TRBJ2-7 .
TGCGCCAGCAGCCAAGATACCAGTAAGGTTTCCGATCAGCCCCAGCATTTT CASSQDTSKVSDQPQHF TRBV4-1 many TRBJ1-5 .
TGTGCCAGCAGCCGTCGAGGGGCTATGAACACTGAAGCTTTCTTT CASSRRGAMNTEAFF TRBV6-2/TRBV6-3 many TRBJ1-1 .
TGTGCCAGCTCACCGCGAACAGGAAAGGACACTGAAGCTTTCTTT CASSPRTGKDTEAFF TRBV18 many TRBJ1-1 .
TGTGCCAGCAGTCTCCGGGACACGGCTGAAGCTTTCTTT CASSLRDTAEAFF TRBV12-3/TRBV12-4 few TRBJ1-1 .